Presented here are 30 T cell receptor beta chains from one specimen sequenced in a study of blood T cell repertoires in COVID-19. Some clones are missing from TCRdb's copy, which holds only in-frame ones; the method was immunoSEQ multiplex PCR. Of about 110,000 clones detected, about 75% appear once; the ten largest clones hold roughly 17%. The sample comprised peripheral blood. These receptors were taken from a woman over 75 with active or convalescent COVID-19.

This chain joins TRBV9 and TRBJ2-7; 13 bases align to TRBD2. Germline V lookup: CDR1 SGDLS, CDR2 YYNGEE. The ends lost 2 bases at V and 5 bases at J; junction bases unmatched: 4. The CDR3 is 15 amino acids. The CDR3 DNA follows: TGTGCCAGCAGCGTCGGACTAGCGGGAGCCGACGAGCAGTACTTC. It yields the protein CASSVGLAGADEQYF. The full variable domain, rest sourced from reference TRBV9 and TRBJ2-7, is DSGVTQTPKHLITATGQRVTLRCSPRSGDLSVYWYQQSLDQGLQFLIQYYNGEERAKGNILERFSAQQFPDLHSELNLSSLELGDSALYFCASSVGLAGADEQYFGPGTRLTVT.

The DNA of the CDR3 is TGTGCCAGCAGCCAAGGGGTGGCAGGGCTTAATGAAAAACTGTTTTTT. Its protein is CASSQGVAGLNEKLFF. The rearrangement uses TRBV4-2 and TRBJ1-4; D might be TRBD1 (5 bases). Trimming removed 1 base at V and 4 bases at J, with 13 bases between. Per the germline V gene, CDR1 is LGHNA and CDR2 is YNFKEQ. CDR3 length equals 16 residues.

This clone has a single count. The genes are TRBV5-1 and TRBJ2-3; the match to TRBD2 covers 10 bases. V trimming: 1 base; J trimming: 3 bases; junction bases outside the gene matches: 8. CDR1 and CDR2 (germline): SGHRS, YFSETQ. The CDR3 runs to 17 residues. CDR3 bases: TGCGCCAGCAGCTTGAAGACTAGCGGGCGTCGAACAGATACGCAGTATTTT. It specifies CASSLKTSGRRTDTQYF.

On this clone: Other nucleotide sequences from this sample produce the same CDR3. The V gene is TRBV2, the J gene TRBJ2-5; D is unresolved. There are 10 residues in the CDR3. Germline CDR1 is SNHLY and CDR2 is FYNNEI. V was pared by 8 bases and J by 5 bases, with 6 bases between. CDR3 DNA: TGTGCCAGCTCGCGGGAGACCCAGTACTTC. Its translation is CASSRETQYF. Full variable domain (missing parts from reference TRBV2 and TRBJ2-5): EPEVTQTPSHQVTQMGQEVILRCVPISNHLYFYWYRQILGQKVEFLVSFYNNEISEKSEIFDDQFSVERPDGSNFTLKIRSTKLEDSAMYFCASSRETQYFGPGTRLLVL.

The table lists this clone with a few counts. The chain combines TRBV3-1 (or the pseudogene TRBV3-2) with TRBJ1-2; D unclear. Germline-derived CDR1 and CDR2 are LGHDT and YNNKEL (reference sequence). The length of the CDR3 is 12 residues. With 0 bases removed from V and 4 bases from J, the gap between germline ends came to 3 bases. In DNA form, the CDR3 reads TGTGCCAGCAGCCAAGACGTCTATGGCTACACCTTC. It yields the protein CASSQDVYGYTF.

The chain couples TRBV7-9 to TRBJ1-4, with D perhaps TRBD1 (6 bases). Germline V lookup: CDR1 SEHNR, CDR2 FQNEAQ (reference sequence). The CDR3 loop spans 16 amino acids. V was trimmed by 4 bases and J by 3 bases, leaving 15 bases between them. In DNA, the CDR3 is TGTGCCAGCAGCTCGTCTGTTGGACAGCCTAATGAAAAACTGTTTTTT. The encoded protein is CASSSSVGQPNEKLFF.

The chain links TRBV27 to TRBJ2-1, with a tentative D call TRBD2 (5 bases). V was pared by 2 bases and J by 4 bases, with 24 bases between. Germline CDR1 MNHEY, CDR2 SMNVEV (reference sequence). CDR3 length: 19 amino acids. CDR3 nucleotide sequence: TGTGCCAGCAGTTTAATCCGAGGACTTTACCCACACAAGTACAATGAGCAGTTCTTC. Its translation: CASSLIRGLYPHKYNEQFF.

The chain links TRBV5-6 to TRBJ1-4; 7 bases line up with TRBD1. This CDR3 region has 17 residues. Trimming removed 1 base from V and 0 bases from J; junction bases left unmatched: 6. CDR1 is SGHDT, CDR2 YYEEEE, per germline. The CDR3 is CASSLPRDRATNEKLFF. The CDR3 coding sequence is TGTGCCAGCAGCTTGCCGCGGGACAGAGCAACTAATGAAAAACTGTTTTTT.

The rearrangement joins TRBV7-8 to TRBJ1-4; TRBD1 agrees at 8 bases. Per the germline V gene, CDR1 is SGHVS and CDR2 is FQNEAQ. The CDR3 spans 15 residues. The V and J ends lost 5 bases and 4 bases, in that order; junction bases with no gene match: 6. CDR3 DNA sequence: TGTGCCAGCAGCCTCAGACAGGGGCTTAATGAAAAACTGTTTTTT. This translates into CASSLRQGLNEKLFF.

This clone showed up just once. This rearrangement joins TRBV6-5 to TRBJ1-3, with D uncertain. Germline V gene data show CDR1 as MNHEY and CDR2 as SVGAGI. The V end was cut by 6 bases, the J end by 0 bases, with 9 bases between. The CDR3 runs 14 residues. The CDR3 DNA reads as TGTGCCAGCAGGCCCGGGTACTCTGGAAACACCATATATTTT. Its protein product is CASRPGYSGNTIYF.

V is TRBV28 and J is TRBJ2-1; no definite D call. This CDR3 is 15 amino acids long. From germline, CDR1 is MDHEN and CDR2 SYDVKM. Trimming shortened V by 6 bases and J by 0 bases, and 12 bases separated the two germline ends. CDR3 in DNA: TGTGCCAGCAGACGATTTATGAGCTCCTACAATGAGCAGTTCTTC. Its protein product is CASRRFMSSYNEQFF.

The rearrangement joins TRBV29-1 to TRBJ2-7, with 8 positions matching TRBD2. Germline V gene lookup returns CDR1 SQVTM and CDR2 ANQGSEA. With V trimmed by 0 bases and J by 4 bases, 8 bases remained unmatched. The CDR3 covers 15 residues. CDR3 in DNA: TGCAGCGTTGAAGATCTTTCGGGACTAGTTTACGAGCAGTACTTC. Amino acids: CSVEDLSGLVYEQYF.

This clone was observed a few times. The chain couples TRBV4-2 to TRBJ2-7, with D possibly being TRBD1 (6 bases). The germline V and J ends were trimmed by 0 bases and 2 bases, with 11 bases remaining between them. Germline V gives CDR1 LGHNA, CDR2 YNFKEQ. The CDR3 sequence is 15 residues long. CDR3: CASSQDDRPTYEQYF. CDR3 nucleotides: TGTGCCAGCAGCCAAGATGACAGGCCCACCTACGAGCAGTACTTC.

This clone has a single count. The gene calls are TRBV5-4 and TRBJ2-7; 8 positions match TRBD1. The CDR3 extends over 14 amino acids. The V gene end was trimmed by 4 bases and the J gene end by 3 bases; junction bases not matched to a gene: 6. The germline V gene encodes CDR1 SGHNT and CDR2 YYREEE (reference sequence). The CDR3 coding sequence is TGTGCCAGCAGCAACGGACAGGGACGCTACGAGCAGTACTTC. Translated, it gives CASSNGQGRYEQYF.

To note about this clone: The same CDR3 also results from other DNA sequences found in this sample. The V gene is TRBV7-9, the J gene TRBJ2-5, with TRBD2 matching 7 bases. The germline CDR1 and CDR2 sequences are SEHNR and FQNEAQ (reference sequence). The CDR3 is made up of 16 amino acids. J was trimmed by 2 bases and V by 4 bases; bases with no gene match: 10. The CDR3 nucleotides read TGTGCCAGCAGCTCTCTGCTGGCGGGAGAGCAAGAGACCCAGTACTTC. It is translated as CASSSLLAGEQETQYF.

The CDR3 sequence: CASSYSGGTGGYEQYF. Written as DNA, the CDR3 is TGTGCCAGCAGTTACTCTGGGGGGACAGGGGGTTACGAGCAGTACTTC. The gene calls are TRBV6-2 or TRBV6-3 and TRBJ2-7, with 11 nucleotides matching TRBD1. The V and J ends lost 0 bases and 4 bases, in that order; junction bases with no gene match: 5. CDR1 is MNHEY and CDR2 is SVGEGT in the germline V gene. The CDR3 contains 16 residues.

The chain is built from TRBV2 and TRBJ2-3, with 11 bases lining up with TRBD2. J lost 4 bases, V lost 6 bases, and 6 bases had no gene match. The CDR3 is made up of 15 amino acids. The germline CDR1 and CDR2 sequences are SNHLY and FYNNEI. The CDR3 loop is CASRVAGGLADTQYF. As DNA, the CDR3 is TGTGCCAGCAGGGTAGCGGGAGGGCTCGCAGATACGCAGTATTTT.

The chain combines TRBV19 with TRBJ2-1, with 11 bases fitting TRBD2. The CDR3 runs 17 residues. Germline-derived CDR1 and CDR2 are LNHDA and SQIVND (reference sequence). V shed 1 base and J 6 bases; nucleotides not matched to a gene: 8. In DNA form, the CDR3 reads TGTGCCAGTAGTATAGCCCCCCTAGCGGGAGGTGGCAATGAGCAGTTCTTC. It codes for CASSIAPLAGGGNEQFF.

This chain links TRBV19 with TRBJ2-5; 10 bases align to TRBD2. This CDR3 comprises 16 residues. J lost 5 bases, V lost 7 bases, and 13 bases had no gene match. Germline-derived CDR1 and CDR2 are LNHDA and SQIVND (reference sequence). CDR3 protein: CASKKRAGGPEETQYF. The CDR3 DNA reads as TGTGCCAGTAAAAAGAGAGCGGGAGGGCCCGAGGAGACCCAGTACTTC.

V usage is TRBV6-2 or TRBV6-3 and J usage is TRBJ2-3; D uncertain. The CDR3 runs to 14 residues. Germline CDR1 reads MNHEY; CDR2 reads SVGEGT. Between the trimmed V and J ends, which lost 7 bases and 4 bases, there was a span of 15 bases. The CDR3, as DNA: TGTGCCAGCAACCCCATGAGCCTTCCAGATACGCAGTATTTT. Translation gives CASNPMSLPDTQYF.

The CDR3 region is CASSFKGGLYYEQYF. The CDR3 nucleotides are TGTGCCAGCAGTTTTAAAGGGGGACTATACTACGAGCAGTACTTC. V and J are TRBV28 and TRBJ2-7; possible D gene TRBD2, 7 bases. The V end lost 3 bases, the J end lost 3 bases, and 15 bases lay between the germline ends. The germline V gene has CDR1 MDHEN and CDR2 SYDVKM. CDR3 length: 15 amino acids.

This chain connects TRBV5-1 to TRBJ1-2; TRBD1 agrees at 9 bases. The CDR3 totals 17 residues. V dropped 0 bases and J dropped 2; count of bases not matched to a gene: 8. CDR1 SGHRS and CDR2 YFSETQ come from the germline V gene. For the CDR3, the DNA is TGCGCCAGCAGCTTGGGGACAGGGGAAGACGGGAACTATGGCTACACCTTC. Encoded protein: CASSLGTGEDGNYGYTF.

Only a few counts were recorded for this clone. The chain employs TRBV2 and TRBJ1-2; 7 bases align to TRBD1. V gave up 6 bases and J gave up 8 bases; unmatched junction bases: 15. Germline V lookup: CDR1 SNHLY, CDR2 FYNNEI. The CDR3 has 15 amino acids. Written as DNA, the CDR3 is TGTGCCAGCAGACCGTACAGGGGTCAGGCTCGAGGCTACACCTTC. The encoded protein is CASRPYRGQARGYTF.

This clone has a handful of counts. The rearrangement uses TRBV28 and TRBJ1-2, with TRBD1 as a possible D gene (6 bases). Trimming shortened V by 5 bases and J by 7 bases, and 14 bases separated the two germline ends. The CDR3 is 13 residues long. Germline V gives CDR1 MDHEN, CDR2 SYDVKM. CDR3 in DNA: TGTGCCAGCAGTGCAGACAGGTTTGGTGGCTACACCTTC. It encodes CASSADRFGGYTF.

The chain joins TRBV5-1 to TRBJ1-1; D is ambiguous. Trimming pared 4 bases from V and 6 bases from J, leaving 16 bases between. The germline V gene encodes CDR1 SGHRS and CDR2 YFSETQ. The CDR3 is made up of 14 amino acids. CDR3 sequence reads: CASSLSAVASEAFF. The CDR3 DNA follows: TGCGCCAGCAGCCTCTCAGCGGTGGCGTCTGAAGCTTTCTTT. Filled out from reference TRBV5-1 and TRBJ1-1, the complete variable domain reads KAGVTQTPRYLIKTRGQQVTLSCSPISGHRSVSWYQQTPGQGLQFLFEYFSETQRNKGNFPGRFSGRQFSNSRSEMNVSTLELGDSALYLCASSLSAVASEAFFGQGTRLTVV.

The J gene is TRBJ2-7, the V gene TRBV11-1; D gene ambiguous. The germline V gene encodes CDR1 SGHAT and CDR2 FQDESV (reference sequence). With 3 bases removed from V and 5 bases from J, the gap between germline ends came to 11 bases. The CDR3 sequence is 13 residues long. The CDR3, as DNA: TGTGCCAGCAGCTTCCAGGCATGGAACGAGCAGTACTTC. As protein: CASSFQAWNEQYF.

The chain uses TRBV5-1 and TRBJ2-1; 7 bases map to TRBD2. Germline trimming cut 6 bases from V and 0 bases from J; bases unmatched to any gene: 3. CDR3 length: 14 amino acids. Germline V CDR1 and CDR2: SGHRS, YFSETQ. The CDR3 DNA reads TGCGCCAGCATGCGGGAGAGCTCCTACAATGAGCAGTTCTTC. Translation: CASMRESSYNEQFF.

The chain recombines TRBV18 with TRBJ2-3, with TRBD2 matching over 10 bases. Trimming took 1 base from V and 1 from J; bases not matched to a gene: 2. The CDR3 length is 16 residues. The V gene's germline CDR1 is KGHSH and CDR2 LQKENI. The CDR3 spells CASSPRAGGGTDTQYF. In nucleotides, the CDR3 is TGTGCCAGCTCACCACGAGCGGGAGGGGGCACAGATACGCAGTATTTT.

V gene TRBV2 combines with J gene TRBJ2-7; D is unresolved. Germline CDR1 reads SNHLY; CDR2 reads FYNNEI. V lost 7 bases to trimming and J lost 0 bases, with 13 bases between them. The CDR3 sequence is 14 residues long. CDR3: CASNGDLVSYEQYF. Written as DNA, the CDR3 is TGTGCCAGCAATGGCGATCTAGTCTCCTACGAGCAGTACTTC.

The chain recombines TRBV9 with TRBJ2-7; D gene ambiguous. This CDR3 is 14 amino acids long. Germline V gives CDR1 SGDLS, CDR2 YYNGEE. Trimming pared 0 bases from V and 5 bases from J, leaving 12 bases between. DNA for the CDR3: TGTGCCAGCAGCGTAGGTGGCTACAGCAACGAGCAGTACTTC. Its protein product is CASSVGGYSNEQYF.